This note documents a single T cell receptor beta chain sequence. Its antigen is unidentified. This sample is part of a study of graft-versus-host responses after intestinal transplantation. Study overall: Anti-thymocyte globulin served as induction for all recipients, who then took tacrolimus and steroids for around 3 years. Overall study results and limits: In patients with graft-donor T cell macrochimerism, allograft graft-versus-host to host-versus-graft clonal ratios were high. GvH clones were found in recipient marrow; some appeared first in ileum or blood.

The trim removed 4 bases at V and 3 bases at J, leaving 7 bases unmatched. There are 15 residues in the CDR3. Germline-derived CDR1 and CDR2 are SGDLS and YYNGEE. Measured with immunoSEQ multiplex PCR; TCRdb has only the in-frame clones, and not every one. This table has 90,000 to 130,000 clones, 85% to 95% appearing once. Sample: unstimulated CD8+ T cells sorted from spleen or lymph node cells, taken before intestinal transplant. The rearrangement joins TRBV9 to TRBJ2-7; TRBD2 agrees at 10 bases. This TCR derives from a human donor who received an intestinal transplant. The CDR3 bases are TGTGCCAGCAGCCAAACCGGGACTAGCGACTACGAGCAGTACTTC. It specifies CASSQTGTSDYEQYF.